The entry below describes one T cell receptor (beta chain). The CDR3 consists of 13 residues. Trimming stripped 5 bases from V and 11 bases from J, with 19 bases between. CDR1 is SEHNR, CDR2 FQNEAQ, per germline (reference sequence). This record comes from a study of blood T cell repertoires in COVID-19. As for the study in general: The United States, Italy and Spain provided the acute and convalescent COVID-19 samples. T cells, B-cell-depleted T cells, or PBMCs provided the cDNA or gDNA that served as material.

As handled by the study authors: Counts of nucleated cells, estimated from reference gene primer amplification, were obtained. Clones were sequenced by immunoSEQ multiplex PCR, and TCRdb holds only the in-frame ones, with some missing. V and J calls and clone size come straight from that table; D and trimming were deduced from the DNA. Found here are tens of thousands of clones, approximately 81% of them singletons; the top ten hold around 32%. This receptor was identified in a human donor in a cohort sampled during active COVID-19. The V and J genes are TRBV7-9 and TRBJ2-7, with a possible D match to TRBD1 (5 bases). Sequencing was carried out using peripheral blood. This CDR3 is CASSENIEGVKYF. The CDR3 nucleotides read TGTGCCAGCAGCGAAAACATCGAAGGGGTTAAGTACTTC. Looking up the rest from reference TRBV7-9 and TRBJ2-7 gives the full variable domain: DTGVSQNPRHKITKRGQNVTFRCDPISEHNRLYWYRQTLGQGPEFLTYFQNEAQLEKSRLLSDRFSAERPKGSFSTLEIQRTEQGDSAMYLCASSENIEGVKYFGPGTRLTVT.